Listed below are T cell receptor beta chains from one sample, sequenced in a study of shared clonotypes between healthy human individuals. Assay: immunoSEQ multiplex PCR; the TCRdb copy retains only in-frame clones and omits some. Of roughly 2.5 million clones listed, more than 90% are singletons. Sequencing input: naive CD4+ T cells sorted from blood. The receptors come from a man aged 18-30 years in good health. CDR3s include the opening cysteine and the closing phenylalanine or tryptophan.

cdr3_length,v_call,cdr3_aa
14,TRBV25-1,CASSPAGDYNEQFF
17,TRBV4-2,CASSKPGTGISGNTIYF
15,TRBV6-1,CASSERRVITGELFF
15,TRBV5-1,CASSFGGNSYNEQFF
17,TRBV19,CASTETGKISATGELFF
14,TRBV6-1,CASSEEQGPYGYTF
16,TRBV13,CASSPGTSGSTDTQYF
15,TRBV27,CASRVPGLSSNEQFF
13,TRBV28,CASRSTGFTEAFF
17,TRBV18,CASSPLTSGGSADTQYF
14,TRBV21-1,CASSKGCHQAPLHF
13,TRBV18,CASSLMGDLEAFF
13,TRBV15,CATSRDRTYEQYF
12,TRBV4-1,CASSQALEGYTF
15,TRBV4-1,CASSPARDRVYEQYF
15,TRBV18,CASSPLPGLNYGYTF
17,TRBV5-6,CASSSPHRDGSYYGYTF
14,TRBV15,CATSRRGSTDTQYF
15,TRBV27,CASSLWGRETDTQYF
13,TRBV5-4,CASSPGQAYGYTF
17,TRBV12-5,CASGSLTSGREADTQYF
14,TRBV5-1,CASSPTGESYEQYF
15,TRBV30,CAWSLGQGAFNEQFF
17,TRBV28,CASSLYPGVGENTEAFF
13,TRBV10-1,CASSVDRVYGYTF
15,TRBV29-1,CSVEDQRGYQETQYF
15,TRBV7-2,CASSLQRGVSYEQYF
17,TRBV4-1,CASSQEVPGPPNQPQHF